The 18 T cell receptor beta chains below were found in one sample sequenced in a study of CD8 T cells in ankylosing spondylitis. TCRdb used MiXCR to reprocess the 5' RACE reads, holding one entry per CDR3 protein. The table lists approximately 250,000 distinct CDR3 sequences, 20% to 30% of them singletons. The specimen sequenced was blood, either unsorted or a sorted T cell fraction (not recorded which). The source of these receptors is a male donor with ankylosing spondylitis or in good health (not recorded which).

This clonotype was detected many times. This chain links TRBV12-3 or TRBV12-4 with TRBJ1-6; 7 nucleotides align to TRBD1. This CDR3 is 14 amino acids long. V trimming: 8 bases; J trimming: 5 bases; junction bases outside the gene matches: 6. The CDR3 is CASADRAHNSPLHF. CDR3 nucleotide sequence: TGTGCCAGCGCAGACAGGGCCCATAATTCACCCCTCCACTTT.

This clonotype was found many times. The CDR3 region is CSVVVQIGEQYF. CDR3 nucleotides: TGCAGCGTTGTGGTCCAGATCGGCGAGCAGTACTTC. This rearrangement joins TRBV29-1 to TRBJ2-7; D call uncertain. This CDR3 spans 12 amino acids. Germline values: CDR1 SQVTM, CDR2 ANQGSEA. The V end lost 4 bases, the J end lost 6 bases, and 13 bases lay between the germline ends.

This clonotype occurred many times. V is TRBV29-1 and J is TRBJ2-3; D is unresolved. There are 10 residues in the CDR3. Looked up from germline, CDR1 is SQVTM and CDR2 is ANQGSEA. CDR3 nucleotides: TGCAGTTGCACCGGGGATACGCAGTATTTT. Translated, it gives CSCTGDTQYF.

In this sample, this clonotype turned up many times. The chain carries TRBV10-3 and TRBJ2-3; TRBD2 matches at 9 bases. Per germline, CDR1 ENHRY and CDR2 SYGVKD. J gave up 0 bases and V 9 bases, and 7 bases lay outside the gene matches. This CDR3 region has 15 residues. CDR3 amino acids: CAMGGGGTSTDTQYF. CDR3 nucleotides: TGTGCCATGGGCGGGGGGGGAACTAGCACAGATACGCAGTATTTT.

The V call is TRBV24-1, the J call TRBJ2-5; D not resolved. Germline-derived CDR1 and CDR2 are KGHDR and SFDVKD. The CDR3 consists of 14 residues. Between the trimmed V and J ends, which lost 1 base and 2 bases, there was a span of 7 bases. Written as DNA, the CDR3 is TGTGCCACCAGTGATTTCGGTTCGCAAGAGACCCAGTACTTC. The encoded protein is CATSDFGSQETQYF.

This clonotype was observed a handful of times. The J gene is TRBJ2-2, the V gene TRBV20-1; weak D call: TRBD1 (5 bases). This CDR3 is 14 amino acids long. Germline lookup yields CDR1 DFQATT and CDR2 SNEGSKA (reference sequence). The V end lost 5 bases, the J end lost 1 base, and 11 bases lay between the germline ends. In DNA form, the CDR3 reads TGCAGTGCTGTGGGCCAGGGGAACACCGGGGAGCTGTTTTTT. It translates to CSAVGQGNTGELFF.

The CDR3, as DNA: TGCAGTGCTAGAGGGTTAGCGGAGACTAGCACAGATACGCAGTATTTT. This gives the protein CSARGLAETSTDTQYF. The rearrangement joins TRBV20-1 to TRBJ2-3; possibly TRBD2 for D (6 bases). CDR3 length equals 16 residues. The V and J ends lost 1 base and 0 bases respectively, with 14 bases between them. Germline V gives CDR1 DFQATT, CDR2 SNEGSKA (reference sequence).

At least ten counts were recorded for this clonotype. The chain employs TRBV2 and TRBJ1-5, with 10 nucleotides matching TRBD1. Trimming cost V 5 bases and J 3 bases; bases outside gene matches: 13. This CDR3 contains 18 residues. Germline V gene sequence: CDR1 SNHLY, CDR2 FYNNEI. This CDR3 reads CASSPRGGQGNANQPQHF. The CDR3 coding sequence is TGTGCCAGCAGTCCTCGGGGGGGACAGGGGAATGCCAATCAGCCCCAGCATTTT.

The V gene is TRBV5-1, the J gene TRBJ2-5; no clear D gene. V lost 0 bases to trimming and J lost 5 bases, with 11 bases between them. The CDR3 has 14 amino acids. The germline gives CDR1 SGHRS, CDR2 YFSETQ. The CDR3 sequence is CASSLEWAWETQYF. CDR3 nucleotide sequence: TGCGCCAGCAGCTTGGAATGGGCATGGGAGACCCAGTACTTC. Together with reference TRBV5-1 and TRBJ2-5, the CDR3 gives the full variable domain: KAGVTQTPRYLIKTRGQQVTLSCSPISGHRSVSWYQQTPGQGLQFLFEYFSETQRNKGNFPGRFSGRQFSNSRSEMNVSTLELGDSALYLCASSLEWAWETQYFGPGTRLLVL.

This clonotype occurred a few times. The junction shows a germline mismatch at one end, possibly a read error. This rearrangement joins TRBV20-1 to TRBJ2-7; 8 bases map to TRBD1. The CDR3 runs to 15 residues. Germline loops: CDR1 DFQATT, CDR2 SNEGSKA (reference sequence). Here the CDR3 reads CCARGGGQGLYEQYF. The CDR3 coding sequence is TGCTGTGCTAGGGGCGGTGGACAGGGCCTCTACGAGCAGTACTTC.

This clonotype was detected many times. CDR3 protein: CASSLSRREPKNTEAFF. CDR3 nucleotide sequence: TGTGCCAGCAGCTTAAGTCGGCGGGAACCTAAGAACACTGAAGCTTTCTTT. This chain connects TRBV7-9 to TRBJ1-1; no definite D call. There are 17 residues in the CDR3. Trimming took 2 bases from V and 1 from J, leaving 17 bases between them. CDR1 is SEHNR, CDR2 FQNEAQ, per germline (reference sequence).

This clonotype was seen at least ten times. This chain connects TRBV20-1 to TRBJ1-5, with 7 positions matching TRBD1. CDR3 length: 14 residues. V lost 5 bases and J lost 2; bases outside the gene matches: 6. The V gene's germline CDR1 is DFQATT and CDR2 SNEGSKA (reference sequence). In DNA, the CDR3 is TGCAGTGCTCTAAAGGGGGCTGGCAATCAGCCCCAGCATTTT. This sequence encodes CSALKGAGNQPQHF.

The J gene is TRBJ1-2, the V gene TRBV6-6; 8 bases map to TRBD1. This CDR3 spans 13 amino acids. V trimming: 6 bases; J trimming: 6 bases; junction bases outside the gene matches: 6. CDR1 is MNHNY, CDR2 SVGAGI, per germline (reference sequence). The CDR3 here is CASRPTGGHGYTF. DNA of the CDR3: TGTGCCAGCAGGCCCACAGGGGGACATGGCTACACCTTC.

This chain joins TRBV20-1 and TRBJ2-5; D may match TRBD1 or TRBD2 (6 bases each). Trimming took off 3 bases at V and 2 bases at J, with 16 bases between the two ends. The CDR3 is made up of 15 amino acids. CDR1 is DFQATT and CDR2 is SNEGSKA in the germline V gene (reference sequence). The CDR3 DNA follows: TGCAGTGCTAGGTTTGGGGGGCGGATACAAGAGACCCAGTACTTC. It yields the protein CSARFGGRIQETQYF.

This clonotype was seen ten or more times. J is TRBJ1-1 and V is TRBV7-2; 11 positions match TRBD1. Looked up from germline, CDR1 is SGHTA and CDR2 is FQGNSA. Trimming took 3 bases from V and 6 from J; bases not matched to a gene: 3. This CDR3 is built from 14 residues. CDR3 region: CASSLDRGLAEAFF. DNA of the CDR3: TGTGCCAGCAGCTTGGACAGGGGGCTGGCTGAAGCTTTCTTT. The full variable domain, rest sourced from reference TRBV7-2 and TRBJ1-1, is GAGVSQSPSNKVTEKGKDVELRCDPISGHTALYWYRQSLGQGLEFLIYFQGNSAPDKSGLPSDRFSAERTGGSVSTLTIQRTQQEDSAVYLCASSLDRGLAEAFFGQGTRLTVV.

DNA of the CDR3: TGCGCCAGCAGCTTGATCCCAGAGAGCACAGATACGCAGTATTTT. Its protein product is CASSLIPESTDTQYF. The chain employs TRBV5-1 and TRBJ2-3, with D unresolved. V lost 1 base to trimming and J lost 0 bases, with 9 bases between them. Germline V CDR1 and CDR2: SGHRS, YFSETQ. This CDR3 has 15 residues.

This clonotype was seen repeatedly, ten times or more. V and J are TRBV29-1 and TRBJ2-3, with 7 bases identical to TRBD2. Germline V lookup: CDR1 SQVTM, CDR2 ANQGSEA. The CDR3 covers 14 residues. The ends lost 7 bases at V and 1 base at J; junction bases unmatched: 8. CDR3 sequence (DNA): TGCAGCGCCCGTGTTGGACTAGGCACAGATACGCAGTATTTT. As protein: CSARVGLGTDTQYF.

The chain carries TRBV10-3 and TRBJ2-2; the match to TRBD1 covers 9 bases. V lost 5 bases, J lost 4 bases, and 5 bases stayed unmatched. The germline V gene has CDR1 ENHRY and CDR2 SYGVKD. The CDR3 covers 15 residues. The CDR3 bases are TGTGCCATCAGTTCGACAGGGGGAGGCACCGGGGAGCTGTTTTTT. This encodes CAISSTGGGTGELFF.